This section outlines one T cell receptor beta chain sequence together with its context. The data originate from a study of blood T cell repertoires in COVID-19. About the study: Acute and convalescent COVID-19 specimens originated in the United States, Italy and Spain.

Sequencing used immunoSEQ multiplex PCR; TCRdb keeps in-frame clones, though not all of them. The sample lists tens of thousands of clones, around 87% seen once, with 29% in the top ten. Germline V gene sequence: CDR1 MNHEY, CDR2 SVGAGI. This CDR3 region has 11 residues. V was shortened by 9 bases and J by 8 bases, with 13 bases between the two germline ends. The specimen sequenced was peripheral blood. The chain recombines TRBV6-5 with TRBJ1-1; weak D call: TRBD1 (6 bases). The receptor was isolated from a woman older than 75 with active or convalescent COVID-19. CDR3 coding DNA: TGTGCCAGTAGGGGTCAGGGGGAAGCTTTCTTT. Translated, it gives CASRGQGEAFF.